Listed below are T cell receptor beta chains from one sample, sequenced in a study of blood T cell repertoires in COVID-19. The data were produced by immunoSEQ multiplex PCR, yet TCRdb's version contains in-frame clones alone and is incomplete. The table has over 45,000 clones, 75% to 95% seen once. Sequenced input: peripheral blood. The source of these receptors is a man in his 70s with acute or convalescent COVID-19. The CDR3 runs from the conserved cysteine through the conserved F or W. The D gene is left open where the match is weak. The size entry is marked missing in some rows and otherwise reads once, few, many or a size class.

size,V,J,D,CDR3,DNA
.,TRBV5-4,TRBJ1-2,.,CASSLPGLLYGYTF,TGTGCCAGCAGTCTACCGGGACTACTTTATGGCTACACCTTC
.,TRBV20-1,TRBJ2-1,.,CSARELGEQFF,TGCAGTGCAAGGGAGTTGGGCGAGCAGTTCTTC
.,TRBV7-8,TRBJ2-7,TRBD1,CASRTWDRSYEQYF,TGTGCCAGCAGAACTTGGGACAGATCCTACGAGCAGTACTTC
.,TRBV4-2,TRBJ2-5,TRBD1,CASSQDWTGGTGEETQYF,TGTGCCAGCAGCCAAGACTGGACAGGGGGCACAGGAGAGGAGACCCAGTACTTC
.,TRBV28,TRBJ1-6,TRBD1,CASRPGGSVLSGSPLHF,TGTGCCAGCAGACCAGGGGGGAGCGTTCTAAGTGGTTCACCCCTCCACTTT
.,TRBV7-3,TRBJ2-5,TRBD2,CASSSFTSGPLNF,TGTGCCAGCAGCTCCTTTACTAGCGGGCCTTTGAACTTC
once,TRBV30,TRBJ1-1,.,CAWSIRGAMNTEAFF,TGTGCCTGGAGTATAAGGGGCGCCATGAACACTGAAGCTTTCTTT
once,TRBV7-2,TRBJ2-1,.,CASSYAGEQFF,TGTGCCAGCAGCTACGCGGGGGAGCAGTTCTTC
.,TRBV2,TRBJ1-1,TRBD1,CASSRQGGNTEAFF,TGTGCCAGCAGTCGACAGGGGGGGAACACTGAAGCTTTCTTT
.,TRBV28,TRBJ2-5,.,CASGPTGFPRETQYF,TGTGCCAGCGGCCCCACAGGGTTCCCCCGGGAGACCCAGTACTTC
.,TRBV30,TRBJ1-6,TRBD1,CAWSETGGSPLHF,TGTGCCTGGAGTGAGACAGGGGGTTCACCCCTCCACTTT
.,TRBV9,TRBJ2-1,TRBD2,CASSVEGGGTHEQFF,TGTGCCAGCAGCGTAGAGGGCGGGGGGACGCATGAGCAGTTCTTC
.,TRBV18,TRBJ1-1,.,CASSPSLGTNTEAFF,TGTGCCAGCTCTCCATCTCTCGGGACAAACACTGAAGCTTTCTTT
.,TRBV6-2/TRBV6-3,TRBJ2-2,TRBD1,CASSTRQGATGELFF,TGTGCCAGCAGCACGAGACAGGGGGCGACCGGGGAGCTGTTTTTT
.,TRBV11-3,TRBJ2-1,.,CASSLDSFQSNEQFF,TGTGCCAGCAGCTTGGACAGTTTTCAGTCCAATGAGCAGTTCTTC
.,TRBV7-6,TRBJ2-1,.,CASSLLSSSYNEQFF,TGTGCCAGCAGTTTACTGAGTAGCTCCTACAATGAGCAGTTCTTC
.,TRBV7-2,TRBJ2-5,.,CASSPQEETQYF,TGTGCCAGCAGCCCCCAGGAAGAGACCCAGTACTTC
.,TRBV5-1,TRBJ2-5,TRBD2,CASRYSGGAWGETQYF,TGCGCCAGCCGCTATAGCGGGGGGGCCTGGGGAGAGACCCAGTACTTC
.,TRBV10-3,TRBJ1-1,.,CAISESWGLTPEAFF,TGTGCCATCAGTGAGAGTTGGGGCCTCACGCCTGAAGCTTTCTTT